The 28 T cell receptor beta chains below come from one sample, sequenced in a study of CD8 T cells in Susac syndrome. Reverse transcription used about 0.45 to 1 ug RNA and random hexamers. One entry per CDR3 protein results from TCRdb running MiXCR on the immunoSEQ multiplex PCR reads. The sample has 400,000 or so distinct CDR3 sequences, roughly 85% seen once. The sequenced sample was CD8+ T cells from PBMCs. The receptors come from a human donor with multiple sclerosis.

This chain connects TRBV15 to TRBJ1-1; no firm D call. This CDR3 has 12 residues. V was pared by 9 bases and J by 4 bases, with 12 bases between. Germline-derived CDR1 and CDR2 are LNHNV and YYDKDF (reference sequence). CDR3 in amino acids: CATREVSTEAFF. In nucleotides, the CDR3 is TGTGCCACAAGGGAGGTGAGCACTGAAGCTTTCTTT.

This clonotype has a handful of counts. The CDR3 bases are TGTGCCAGCAGCTTGTCAGGGTTCGCCGGGGAGCTGTTTTTT. This gives the protein CASSLSGFAGELFF. The chain employs TRBV13 and TRBJ2-2; TRBD1 might be the D (5 bases). Trimming took off 3 bases at V and 6 bases at J, with 11 bases between the two ends. This CDR3 has 14 residues. Per the germline V gene, CDR1 is PRHDT and CDR2 is FYEKMQ (reference sequence).

This clonotype has more than one count but fewer than ten. This chain joins TRBV7-6 and TRBJ1-2; D is unclear. The V gene's germline CDR1 is SGHVS and CDR2 FNYEAQ. V lost 5 bases, J lost 0 bases, and 16 bases lay in between. The CDR3 contains 16 residues. CDR3 nucleotides: TGTGCCAGCAGCCCGAAGGGCAGGACTACTAACTATGGCTACACCTTC. Translating it yields CASSPKGRTTNYGYTF. Filled out from reference TRBV7-6 and TRBJ1-2, the complete variable domain reads GAGVSQSPRYKVTKRGQDVALRCDPISGHVSLYWYRQALGQGPEFLTYFNYEAQQDKSGLPNDRFSAERPEGSISTLTIQRTEQRDSAMYRCASSPKGRTTNYGYTFGSGTRLTVV.

Only one count was recorded for this clonotype. The V call is TRBV7-8, the J call TRBJ1-2, with D perhaps TRBD1 (6 bases). The CDR3 runs 15 residues. V was pared by 5 bases and J by 5 bases, with 18 bases between. Germline V CDR1 and CDR2: SGHVS, FQNEAQ. The DNA of the CDR3 is TGTGCCAGCAGCCGGGTCTCGGACAGCACATATGGCTACACCTTC. Translated: CASSRVSDSTYGYTF.

The CDR3 is CASSNSGGEGETQYF. The CDR3 DNA reads as TGTGCCAGCAGCAATAGCGGGGGCGAGGGGGAGACCCAGTACTTC. The V gene is TRBV4-2, the J gene TRBJ2-5; 9 bases agree with TRBD2. The V and J ends lost 5 bases and 5 bases, in that order; junction bases with no gene match: 9. This CDR3 is 15 amino acids long. The germline V gene has CDR1 LGHNA and CDR2 YNFKEQ.

V usage is TRBV6-5 and J usage is TRBJ2-6, with D perhaps matching TRBD2 (5 bases). The germline CDR1 and CDR2 sequences are MNHEY and SVGAGI. Trimming took 2 bases from V and 2 from J, leaving 13 bases between them. The CDR3 contains 17 residues. The CDR3 region is CASSYLEGGPGANVLTF. CDR3 bases: TGTGCCAGCAGTTACCTGGAAGGAGGCCCTGGGGCCAACGTCCTGACTTTC.

The chain recombines TRBV14 with TRBJ2-1, with D perhaps TRBD2 (6 bases). V shed 2 bases and J shed 8 bases, with 16 bases lying between them. The CDR3 has 15 residues. Germline V gene lookup returns CDR1 SGHDN and CDR2 FVKESK. The CDR3 loop reads CASSQLGSGLHEQFF. Here the CDR3 DNA reads TGTGCCAGCAGCCAACTAGGGAGCGGGCTCCATGAGCAGTTCTTC.

Only a few counts were recorded for this clonotype. This rearrangement joins TRBV5-8 to TRBJ2-7; the D is unclear. V was shortened by 3 bases and J by 3 bases, with 10 bases between the two germline ends. The CDR3 has 13 amino acids. From germline, CDR1 is SGHTS and CDR2 YDEGEE. The chain's CDR3 is CASSSYTYYEQYF. In DNA, the CDR3 is TGTGCCAGCAGCTCCTACACCTACTACGAGCAGTACTTC.

In its sample, this clonotype was seen once. The chain is built from TRBV12-3 or TRBV12-4 and TRBJ2-1, with TRBD2 matching over 7 bases. With 5 bases clipped from V and 6 bases from J, the junction kept 16 bases outside the gene matches. This CDR3 is built from 17 residues. DNA for the CDR3: TGTGCCAGCAGTGAACCCCCCGGGGGGAGGTTTGGCAATGAGCAGTTCTTC. This codes for CASSEPPGGRFGNEQFF.

The chain employs TRBV2 and TRBJ1-2; D is perhaps TRBD1 (6 bases). Germline V gene sequence: CDR1 SNHLY, CDR2 FYNNEI. The CDR3 loop spans 12 amino acids. V lost 3 bases and J lost 8, with 10 bases in between. The DNA for the CDR3 is TGTGCCAGCAGTGAGGGGGCGAGCGGCTACACCTTC. Amino acids: CASSEGASGYTF.

The chain joins TRBV12-3 or TRBV12-4 to TRBJ2-2; D remains ambiguous. The CDR3 loop spans 15 amino acids. V lost 4 bases to trimming and J lost 6 bases, with 15 bases between them. The CDR3 spells CASSWSGRYSGELFF. The CDR3 coding sequence is TGTGCCAGCAGTTGGTCCGGACGGTATTCCGGGGAGCTGTTTTTT.

V is TRBV19 and J is TRBJ2-1, with TRBD1 matching 10 bases. The CDR3 contains 13 residues. Germline loops: CDR1 LNHDA, CDR2 SQIVND (reference sequence). J gave up 7 bases and V 10 bases, and 7 bases lay outside the gene matches. Here the CDR3 DNA reads TGTGCCACTGACAGGGGGCGTTGGAATGAGCAGTTCTTC. It codes for CATDRGRWNEQFF.

CDR3 sequence (DNA): TGTGCCAGCAGTTCCCTCCTCCAAGAAGCAGCCCCGAACACCGGGGAGCTGTTTTTT. This translates into CASSSLLQEAAPNTGELFF. The gene calls are TRBV28 and TRBJ2-2; D uncertain. Trimming took off 4 bases at V and 0 bases at J, with 21 bases between the two ends. CDR1 MDHEN and CDR2 SYDVKM come from the germline V gene. This CDR3 has 19 amino acids.

The chain links TRBV6-1 to TRBJ1-3; the D is unclear. This CDR3 has 14 amino acids. CDR1 and CDR2 from the germline V gene are MNHNS and SASEGT. The V end was cut by 8 bases, the J end by 2 bases, with 13 bases between. Here the CDR3 reads CASSGMTPGNTIYF. The CDR3 nucleotides are TGTGCCAGCTCCGGCATGACACCTGGAAACACCATATATTTT.

This chain joins TRBV4-1 and TRBJ1-2; D gene unclear. The germline CDR1 and CDR2 sequences are MGHRA and YSYEKL. The CDR3 runs 14 residues. Trimming stripped 4 bases from V and 6 bases from J, with 15 bases between. The CDR3 sequence: CASSPLPLGDGYTF. The CDR3 DNA reads TGCGCCAGCAGCCCCCTACCGCTTGGGGATGGCTACACCTTC.

The V and J genes are TRBV4-2 and TRBJ2-7; D call uncertain. The germline CDR1 and CDR2 sequences are LGHNA and YNFKEQ. The CDR3 spans 15 residues. V was shortened by 0 bases and J by 2 bases, with 11 bases between the two germline ends. CDR3 region: CASSQDRERAYEQYF. The DNA of the CDR3 is TGTGCCAGCAGCCAAGACAGAGAAAGGGCCTACGAGCAGTACTTC.

The V gene is TRBV12-3 or TRBV12-4, the J gene TRBJ1-2, with D possibly matching TRBD1 (5 bases). CDR3 length equals 12 residues. Trimming took off 4 bases at V and 12 bases at J, with 15 bases between the two ends. CDR3 residues: CASSSRDAIHTF. CDR3 nucleotides: TGTGCCAGCAGTTCCCGGGACGCTATCCACACCTTC.

This clonotype was seen more than once but under ten times. The rearrangement joins TRBV27 to TRBJ2-1, with D unresolved. Germline V gene data show CDR1 as MNHEY and CDR2 as SMNVEV (reference sequence). Trimming stripped 0 bases from V and 2 bases from J, with 20 bases between. This CDR3 is 19 amino acids long. CDR3 nucleotides: TGTGCCAGCAGTTTATCGTCCGGCACCCACCCAGGCCCCTACAATGAGCAGTTCTTC. Its protein is CASSLSSGTHPGPYNEQFF.

The rearrangement links TRBV7-9 to TRBJ1-1; 9 nucleotides line up with TRBD1. CDR3 size: 18 residues. CDR1 and CDR2 (germline): SEHNR, FQNEAQ (reference sequence). V was pared by 3 bases and J by 10 bases, with 21 bases of the junction left unmatched. CDR3 DNA: TGTGCCAGCAGCTTGGGGGGTCCGGGACAGGGCTTTGACGAGGGAGCTTTCTTT. Protein product: CASSLGGPGQGFDEGAFF.

The chain joins TRBV4-1 to TRBJ1-3; D ambiguous. The CDR3 length is 15 residues. CDR1 and CDR2 (germline): MGHRA, YSYEKL. The germline V and J ends were trimmed by 0 bases and 3 bases, with 9 bases remaining between them. The CDR3 nucleotides are TGCGCCAGCAGCCAAGATTTTGGAGGTGGAAACACCATATATTTT. This gives the protein CASSQDFGGGNTIYF.

This clonotype was observed once. This chain connects TRBV28 to TRBJ1-5; D call uncertain. The CDR3 has 15 amino acids. Trimming took 5 bases from V and 5 from J, leaving 16 bases between them. The germline CDR1 and CDR2 sequences are MDHEN and SYDVKM. The CDR3 sequence is CASSPTWTLYQPQHF. The DNA of the CDR3 is TGTGCCAGCAGTCCGACCTGGACCCTGTATCAGCCCCAGCATTTT.

The chain joins TRBV13 to TRBJ2-7; either TRBD1 or TRBD2 may supply D (7 bases each). This CDR3 has 15 residues. The V gene's germline CDR1 is PRHDT and CDR2 FYEKMQ (reference sequence). V was shortened by 3 bases and J by 4 bases, with 16 bases between the two germline ends. DNA of the CDR3: TGTGCCAGCAGCTTGGGGTCAGGGGGGGTATACGAGCAGTACTTC. It yields the protein CASSLGSGGVYEQYF.

This clonotype was counted a few times. The rearrangement joins TRBV7-6 to TRBJ2-5, with 7 nucleotides matching TRBD1. This CDR3 has 13 residues. The J segment lost 3 bases and the V segment lost 4 bases, leaving 2 bases of the junction unmatched. CDR1 and CDR2 (germline): SGHVS, FNYEAQ. The CDR3 protein is CASSSTGEETQYF. The CDR3 DNA sequence: TGTGCCAGCAGCTCCACAGGGGAAGAGACCCAGTACTTC.

The rearrangement uses TRBV6-5 and TRBJ2-7; D may correspond to TRBD1 or TRBD2 (5 bases each). Trimming removed 11 bases at V and 4 bases at J, with 18 bases between. Germline V gene data show CDR1 as MNHEY and CDR2 as SVGAGI. The CDR3 spans 13 residues. Here the CDR3 reads CAPPGAVDYEQYF. Here the CDR3 DNA reads TGTGCCCCCCCCGGGGCAGTTGATTACGAGCAGTACTTC.

The chain carries TRBV28 and TRBJ2-5, with 7 positions matching TRBD1. V shed 5 bases and J 2 bases; nucleotides not matched to a gene: 8. In germline, CDR1 is MDHEN, CDR2 SYDVKM. This CDR3 is 15 amino acids long. CDR3 sequence reads: CASSTFTGVQETQYF. CDR3 DNA: TGTGCCAGCAGTACCTTCACAGGGGTGCAAGAGACCCAGTACTTC.

This chain connects TRBV30 to TRBJ2-7, with 7 bases fitting TRBD2. J gave up 6 bases and V 0 bases, and 5 bases lay outside the gene matches. Germline V gene sequence: CDR1 GTSNPN, CDR2 SVGIG (reference sequence). The CDR3 extends over 13 amino acids. Written as DNA, the CDR3 is TGTGCCTGGAGTGTAGGCGGGAGCTTCGAGCAGTACTTC. It specifies CAWSVGGSFEQYF. Complete variable domain (other parts from reference TRBV30 and TRBJ2-7): SQTIHQWPATLVQPVGSPLSLECTVEGTSNPNLYWYRQAAGRGLQLLFYSVGIGQISSEVPQNLSASRPQDRQFILSSKKLLLSDSGFYLCAWSVGGSFEQYFGPGTRLTVT.

The chain has TRBV12-3 or TRBV12-4 and TRBJ2-7, with 10 bases that match TRBD1. The trim removed 5 bases at V and 5 bases at J, leaving 6 bases unmatched. This CDR3 has 14 amino acids. The CDR3 bases are TGTGCCAGCAGTAGACAGGGGGCGAACCACGAGCAGTACTTC. Protein: CASSRQGANHEQYF.

This chain uses TRBV2 with TRBJ2-7, with a possible D match to TRBD2 (5 bases). The length of the CDR3 is 15 residues. The germline gives CDR1 SNHLY, CDR2 FYNNEI. V was clipped by 2 bases and J by 1 base, with 12 bases between them. The CDR3 DNA is TGTGCCAGCAGTGAACGTGTCGGGGTGTCCTACGAGCAGTACTTC. Translating gives CASSERVGVSYEQYF.